These 10 T cell receptor beta chains were sequenced from one sample in a study of T cell responses to AZD1222 COVID-19 vaccine. The table came from immunoSEQ multiplex PCR; TCRdb's copy has only in-frame clones and leaves some out. Of about 94,000 clones listed, 85% to 90% are singletons. Specimen: peripheral blood, collected 28 days after the second AZD1222 dose. The receptors derive from an adult who received the AZD1222 COVID-19 vaccine.

This clone was recorded only once. The chain employs TRBV28 and TRBJ2-1; TRBD2 might be the D (6 bases). Trimming shortened V by 6 bases and J by 9 bases, and 15 bases separated the two germline ends. The CDR3 has 13 residues. Germline V lookup: CDR1 MDHEN, CDR2 SYDVKM. The CDR3 spells CASSRPAGSEQFF. CDR3 nucleotide sequence: TGTGCCAGCAGCCGACCTGCGGGGAGTGAGCAGTTCTTC.

The chain links TRBV12-5 to TRBJ2-3, with 7 bases lining up with TRBD2. Germline trimming cut 6 bases from V and 2 bases from J; bases unmatched to any gene: 17. CDR1 and CDR2 from the germline V gene are LGHNT and FRNRAP. The CDR3 contains 18 residues. Written as DNA, the CDR3 is TGTGCTAGTGGCCCTCCTCCAAGCGGGACGGTCCACACAGATACGCAGTATTTT. Protein product: CASGPPPSGTVHTDTQYF.

V and J are TRBV20-1 and TRBJ2-3; 9 bases agree with TRBD1. Trimming cost V 3 bases and J 4 bases; bases outside gene matches: 2. Germline CDR1 reads DFQATT; CDR2 reads SNEGSKA (reference sequence). The CDR3 spans 13 residues. CDR3 sequence reads: CSASDRGSDTQYF. The CDR3 region has the DNA TGCAGTGCTAGTGACAGGGGGTCAGATACGCAGTATTTT.

The V call is TRBV9, the J call TRBJ1-1, with a tentative D call TRBD1 (6 bases). The CDR3 spans 12 residues. Deletions cut 4 bases from V and 6 bases from J, with 10 bases between. Germline V gives CDR1 SGDLS, CDR2 YYNGEE. The CDR3 sequence: CASSLGGPEAFF. CDR3 nucleotide sequence: TGTGCCAGCAGCCTAGGGGGGCCTGAAGCTTTCTTT.

The chain carries TRBV3-1 (or the pseudogene TRBV3-2) and TRBJ1-2; 8 nucleotides align to TRBD1. There are 15 residues in the CDR3. Per germline, CDR1 LGHDT and CDR2 YNNKEL (reference sequence). After removal of 3 bases from V and 8 bases from J, the junction contained 11 bases not matched to a gene. CDR3 sequence: CASSHGLDRVAGYTF. CDR3 in DNA: TGTGCCAGCAGCCATGGACTGGACAGGGTAGCGGGCTACACCTTC.

About this clone itself: The junction shows a germline mismatch at one end, possibly a read error. CDR3 DNA sequence: TGTGCCAGCAGCCAAGGTTTAAGTGAGCCCGAGTTCTGGTTC. Protein sequence: CASSQGLSEPEFWF. The chain couples TRBV3-1 (or the pseudogene TRBV3-2) to TRBJ2-7; D not certain. CDR1 and CDR2 (germline): LGHDT, YNNKEL (reference sequence). The CDR3 is made up of 14 amino acids.

The gene calls are TRBV5-4 and TRBJ2-5, with 9 bases aligning to TRBD1. J was trimmed by 4 bases and V by 6 bases; bases with no gene match: 13. CDR3 length equals 16 residues. Germline CDR1 and CDR2: SGHNT and YYREEE (reference sequence). DNA for the CDR3: TGTGCCAGCAACCCCACGGGCGGGGGACAGGGAGAGACCCAGTACTTC. Its protein is CASNPTGGGQGETQYF.

The chain has TRBV1 and TRBJ2-3. TRBV1 is flagged as a pseudogene. This CDR3 has 22 residues. CDR3 region: CTSSYQVRGTQGAGGPTDTQYF. The CDR3 DNA reads TGCACCAGCAGCTACCAAGTACGGGGAACACAGGGGGCGGGAGGGCCCACAGATACGCAGTATTTT.

The V call is TRBV30, the J call TRBJ2-5; 10 bases fit TRBD1. CDR1 GTSNPN and CDR2 SVGIG come from the germline V gene (reference sequence). V lost 2 bases and J lost 0; bases outside the gene matches: 6. The CDR3 sequence is 16 residues long. CDR3 region: CAWSSTGGWYQETQYF. CDR3 sequence (DNA): TGTGCCTGGAGTTCGACAGGGGGCTGGTACCAAGAGACCCAGTACTTC.

The chain employs TRBV7-2 and TRBJ2-7; TRBD1 matches 11 bases. Germline V lookup: CDR1 SGHTA, CDR2 FQGNSA. The CDR3 totals 14 residues. J gave up 6 bases and V 4 bases, and 5 bases lay outside the gene matches. The CDR3 coding sequence is TGTGCCAGCAGCTACGGACAGGGGGCATTCGAGCAGTACTTC. Translated, it gives CASSYGQGAFEQYF.